Listed here are 10 T cell receptor beta chains from one sample, sequenced in a study of cytomegalovirus exposure and HLA in healthy donors. The PCR made use of 60 Vbeta and 13 Jbeta primers. Libraries were prepared by immunoSEQ multiplex PCR; TCRdb keeps only in-frame clonotypes and omits some of them. This sample has some 96,000 clones, with 76% found just once. The sample taken for sequencing was PBMCs. The receptors originated from a woman aged 60-75 years in good health and CMV-seropositive.

This clone has more than one count but fewer than ten. The chain employs TRBV4-1 and TRBJ1-5, with D perhaps TRBD1 (5 bases). This CDR3 region has 15 residues. V gave up 3 bases and J gave up 3 bases, with 12 bases separating them. The germline V gene encodes CDR1 MGHRA and CDR2 YSYEKL. The CDR3 DNA is TGCGCCAGCAGCCATTTACAGGAGAACAATCAGCCCCAGCATTTT. As protein: CASSHLQENNQPQHF.

This rearrangement joins TRBV19 to TRBJ2-1; 14 nucleotides line up with TRBD2. The junction had 13 bases not matched to a gene; V was cut back by 6 bases and J by 6 bases. The length of the CDR3 is 18 residues. CDR1 LNHDA and CDR2 SQIVND come from the germline V gene (reference sequence). In nucleotides, the CDR3 is TGTGCCAGTAGACGGGGACTAGCGGGAGAGTTCTCGGGCAATGAGCAGTTCTTC. Its protein product is CASRRGLAGEFSGNEQFF.

The chain links TRBV11-3 to TRBJ2-5; 9 bases are a match to TRBD2. The CDR3 length is 16 residues. After removal of 3 bases from V and 11 bases from J, the junction contained 16 bases not matched to a gene. Germline assignment: CDR1 SGHNT and CDR2 YENEEA. The CDR3 here is CASSFTAGGTFAEQYF. Here the CDR3 DNA reads TGTGCCAGCAGCTTTACGGCGGGAGGGACCTTTGCGGAGCAGTACTTC.

The chain recombines TRBV4-1 with TRBJ1-3; possible D gene TRBD1, 6 bases. The CDR3 has 22 residues. Germline-derived CDR1 and CDR2 are MGHRA and YSYEKL. Deletions cut 1 base from V and 2 bases from J, with 30 bases between. The CDR3, as DNA: TGCGCCAGCAGCCAAGTGATCGCACAGGGTCCAGGGACAATTTGGCCTGGAAACACCATATATTTT. The encoded protein is CASSQVIAQGPGTIWPGNTIYF.

The J gene is TRBJ1-3, the V gene TRBV30; D unresolved. V lost 5 bases to trimming and J lost 0 bases, with 11 bases between them. Germline-derived CDR1 and CDR2 are GTSNPN and SVGIG (reference sequence). The CDR3 extends over 14 amino acids. This chain's CDR3 is CAWAPGLSGNTIYF. Written as DNA, the CDR3 is TGTGCCTGGGCTCCGGGTCTCTCTGGAAACACCATATATTTT.

The gene calls are TRBV7-3 and TRBJ1-1; 7 positions agree with TRBD1. The J segment lost 4 bases and the V segment lost 4 bases, leaving 15 bases of the junction unmatched. Germline V gene data show CDR1 as SGHTA and CDR2 as FQGTGA. The length of the CDR3 is 17 residues. CDR3: CASSSMTGFGRGTEAFF. In nucleotides, the CDR3 is TGTGCCAGCAGCTCAATGACAGGGTTCGGTCGGGGCACTGAAGCTTTCTTT.

The rearrangement links TRBV7-8 to TRBJ2-5; D gene unclear. CDR3 length equals 14 residues. Trimming stripped 4 bases from V and 5 bases from J, with 14 bases between. Germline values: CDR1 SGHVS, CDR2 FQNEAQ. The CDR3 nucleotides read TGTGCCAGCAGCTCTCCGCCTATCTGGGAGACCCAGTACTTC. Translated, it gives CASSSPPIWETQYF.

The chain couples TRBV4-1 to TRBJ2-3; 9 nucleotides agree with TRBD2. The CDR3 consists of 17 residues. Germline-derived CDR1 and CDR2 are MGHRA and YSYEKL. The V gene end was trimmed by 1 base and the J gene end by 0 bases; junction bases not matched to a gene: 5. The CDR3 spells CASSQVLAGISTDTQYF. DNA for the CDR3: TGCGCCAGCAGCCAAGTTCTAGCGGGGATTAGCACAGATACGCAGTATTTT.

This chain joins TRBV29-1 and TRBJ1-2, with a possible D match to TRBD1 (5 bases). Germline CDR1 and CDR2: SQVTM and ANQGSEA. This CDR3 spans 14 amino acids. The V gene lost 6 bases and the J gene lost 5 bases, with 19 bases spanning the gap. DNA for the CDR3: TGCAGCGTCGAACCCGAGGCCGGGGGGTATGGCTACACCTTC. Translated, it gives CSVEPEAGGYGYTF.

The rearrangement uses TRBV29-1 and TRBJ2-5, with 9 bases fitting TRBD1. The tail of the sequence fits TRBJ2-7 better, so the J call may be wrong. Germline CDR1 reads SQVTM; CDR2 reads ANQGSEA. The CDR3 totals 15 residues. The CDR3 bases are TGCAGCGTTGATGCCGCCGGGACAGGGTCCTACGAGCAGTACTTC. Its protein product is CSVDAAGTGSYEQYF.